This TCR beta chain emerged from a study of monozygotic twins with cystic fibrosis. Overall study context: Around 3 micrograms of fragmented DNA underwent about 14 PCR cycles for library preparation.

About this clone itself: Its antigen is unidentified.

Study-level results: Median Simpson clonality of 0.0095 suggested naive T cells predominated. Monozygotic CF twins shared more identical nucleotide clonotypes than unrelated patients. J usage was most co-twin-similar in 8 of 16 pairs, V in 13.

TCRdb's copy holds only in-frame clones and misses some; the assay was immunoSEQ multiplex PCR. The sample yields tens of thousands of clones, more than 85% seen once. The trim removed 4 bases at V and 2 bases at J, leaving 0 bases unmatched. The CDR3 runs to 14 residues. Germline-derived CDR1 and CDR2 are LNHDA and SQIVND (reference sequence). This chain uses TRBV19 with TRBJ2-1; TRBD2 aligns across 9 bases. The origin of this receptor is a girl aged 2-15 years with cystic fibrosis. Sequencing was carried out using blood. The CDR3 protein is CASSSGRAYNEQFF. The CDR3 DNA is TGTGCCAGTAGTAGCGGGAGGGCCTACAATGAGCAGTTCTTC.